A single sample is the source of the 11 T cell receptor beta chains below, sequenced in a study of cytomegalovirus exposure and HLA in healthy donors (dated by TCRdb to 2016 to 2017). Preparation of the library involved the immunoSEQ multiplex PCR assay. TCRdb limited this immuneACCESS table to in-frame rearrangements with V and J called. A share of clones is missing; checked studies link under half to unresolved V genes, and the rest is unexplained. The sample records about 220,000 clones, over 80% of which are singletons. The top ten clones comprise 1% to 1.2% of the sample. The sequencing sample was made of PBMCs. These receptors were collected from a young woman in good health and CMV-seronegative.

This clone was seen once. The genes are TRBV5-6 and TRBJ2-2, with 11 bases fitting TRBD1. The V and J ends lost 4 bases and 5 bases, in that order; junction bases with no gene match: 7. There are 16 residues in the CDR3. Germline values: CDR1 SGHDT, CDR2 YYEEEE. CDR3 in DNA: TGTGCCAGCAGCCCGGACAGGGGGCGGATAACCGGGGAGCTGTTTTTT. Amino acid sequence: CASSPDRGRITGELFF.

V usage is TRBV7-7 and J usage is TRBJ2-3, with 10 nucleotides matching TRBD2. This CDR3 has 16 amino acids. V trimming: 1 base; J trimming: 1 base; junction bases outside the gene matches: 2. Per germline, CDR1 SSHAT and CDR2 FNYEAQ (reference sequence). The DNA of the CDR3 is TGTGCCAGCAGCTTAGGGCTAGCGGGGGGCACAGATACGCAGTATTTT. Translating gives CASSLGLAGGTDTQYF.

The genes are TRBV6-5 and TRBJ1-5; TRBD1 might be the D (5 bases). The CDR3 spans 16 residues. The V end was cut by 0 bases, the J end by 2 bases, with 11 bases between. Germline-derived CDR1 and CDR2 are MNHEY and SVGAGI. The CDR3 is CASSYSTEPGNQPQHF. CDR3 bases: TGTGCCAGCAGTTACTCGACAGAGCCAGGCAATCAGCCCCAGCATTTT.

The gene calls are TRBV7-8 and TRBJ2-1; TRBD2 matches at 11 bases. Trimming removed 6 bases from V and 5 bases from J; junction bases left unmatched: 12. The germline gives CDR1 SGHVS, CDR2 FQNEAQ. The CDR3 extends over 17 amino acids. In DNA form, the CDR3 reads TGTGCCAGCAGTCTACCCTGGATGGGACTAGCGGACAATGAGCAGTTCTTC. This codes for CASSLPWMGLADNEQFF. The variable domain in full, with the rest retrieved from reference TRBV7-8 and TRBJ2-1, is GAGVSQSPRYKVAKRGQDVALRCDPISGHVSLFWYQQALGQGPEFLTYFQNEAQLDKSGLPSDRFFAERPEGSVSTLKIQRTQQEDSAVYLCASSLPWMGLADNEQFFGPGTRLTVL.

This clone came up once. The chain joins TRBV7-9 to TRBJ2-7, with 9 bases identical to TRBD1. V lost 0 bases and J lost 5; bases outside the gene matches: 11. This CDR3 contains 17 residues. Germline CDR1 reads SEHNR; CDR2 reads FQNEAQ (reference sequence). CDR3 region: CASSLARGDRERHEQYF. The CDR3 coding sequence is TGTGCCAGCAGCTTAGCGAGAGGGGACAGGGAGCGCCACGAGCAGTACTTC.

The chain links TRBV5-1 to TRBJ1-1; D unclear. Germline CDR1 and CDR2: SGHRS and YFSETQ. CDR3 size: 16 residues. V gave up 4 bases and J gave up 1 base, with 17 bases separating them. The CDR3 is CASSQDFRVQNTEAFF. The CDR3 DNA sequence: TGCGCCAGCAGCCAAGATTTCCGGGTCCAGAACACTGAAGCTTTCTTT.

A few counts support this clone. The V call is TRBV7-9, the J call TRBJ1-2; 10 bases line up with TRBD1. The CDR3 totals 16 residues. Trimming at V came to 4 bases and at J to 6 bases, leaving 11 bases not matched to a gene. The germline CDR1 and CDR2 sequences are SEHNR and FQNEAQ (reference sequence). The DNA of the CDR3 is TGTGCCAGCAGCTCACCGAAAGGGACAGGGGAGAATGGCTACACCTTC. Translated, it gives CASSSPKGTGENGYTF.

The chain has TRBV29-1 and TRBJ2-3; D unclear. In germline, CDR1 is SQVTM, CDR2 ANQGSEA. The CDR3 loop spans 14 amino acids. V was cut by 6 bases and J by 4 bases, with 17 bases left in between. The CDR3 region has the DNA TGCAGCGTCAAAGAGATTGGTCAGGCAGATACGCAGTATTTT. Translation gives CSVKEIGQADTQYF.

The rearrangement links TRBV5-1 to TRBJ2-7, with D possibly TRBD2 on 6 matching bases. V dropped 4 bases and J dropped 7 bases, with 9 bases sitting between them. Per germline, CDR1 SGHRS and CDR2 YFSETQ. This CDR3 is 11 amino acids long. CDR3 coding DNA: TGCGCCAGCAGCCCCGCGGGGGAGCAGTACTTC. Amino acid sequence: CASSPAGEQYF.

The chain carries TRBV29-1 and TRBJ1-2; D perhaps matches TRBD1 (5 bases). V was trimmed by 5 bases and J by 0 bases, leaving 7 bases between them. The CDR3 consists of 12 residues. Germline loops: CDR1 SQVTM, CDR2 ANQGSEA. For the CDR3, the DNA is TGCAGCGTTACAGGTACTAACTATGGCTACACCTTC. Protein product: CSVTGTNYGYTF.

This chain joins TRBV19 and TRBJ2-3; D ambiguous. CDR1 is LNHDA and CDR2 is SQIVND in the germline V gene (reference sequence). CDR3 length equals 14 residues. Trimming cost V 3 bases and J 0 bases, with 7 bases left between them. The CDR3 sequence is CASSIRESTDTQYF. CDR3 sequence (DNA): TGTGCCAGTAGTATCCGCGAGAGCACAGATACGCAGTATTTT.